This T cell receptor (beta chain) is from a study of blood T cell repertoires in COVID-19. As for the study in general: PBMCs, B-cell-depleted T cells, or T cells were the source of the cDNA or gDNA that made up the material.

The CDR3 contains 14 residues. The germline gives CDR1 MNHEY, CDR2 SVGAGI. V lost 9 bases and J lost 0, with 12 bases in between. In the study's own analysis: Using reference gene primer amplification, nucleated cell counts were estimated. Using immunoSEQ multiplex PCR, the repertoire was profiled, and TCRdb retains in-frame clones only, with some absent. V and J calls and clone size come straight from that table; D and trimming were deduced from the DNA. The sample shows under 65,000 clones, around 87% of them seen only once. This chain links TRBV6-5 with TRBJ1-3, with D possibly TRBD1 on 5 matching bases. The source is a woman older than 75 with COVID-19, enrolled during active disease. The sequenced sample was peripheral blood. In DNA form, the CDR3 reads TGTGCCAGTAGACAGCCGCACTCTGGAAACACCATATATTTT. Encoded protein: CASRQPHSGNTIYF.